Listed below are T cell receptor beta chains from one sample, sequenced in a study of T cells after yellow fever vaccination. MiXCR, applied by TCRdb to the 5' RACE reads, yields one record per CDR3 protein. The top ten hold just under 15% of the sample, which has hundreds of thousands of distinct CDR3 sequences, approximately 13% seen once. Sequenced here: PBMCs, sampled on the day of the yellow fever booster vaccination. The receptors come from a young man who received the YFV17D yellow fever vaccine. Each CDR3 is given with its conserved first and last residue. The order of the fields is D gene, V gene, CDR3 length, J gene, clone size, CDR3 protein, CDR3 DNA. The D gene is left open where the match is weak. Clone size is stated in some rows and not others, as once, few, many or a class when expanded.

d_gene: -
v_gene: TRBV18
len: 13
j_gene: TRBJ2-1
abundance: -
CDR3aa: CASSPLVSNEQFF
CDR3nt: TGTGCCAGCTCACCACTAGTTAGTAATGAGCAGTTCTTC

d_gene: -
v_gene: TRBV10-3
len: 17
j_gene: TRBJ1-1
abundance: -
CDR3aa: CAITREREATVNTEAFF
CDR3nt: TGTGCCATCACCAGAGAGCGGGAAGCTACTGTGAACACTGAAGCTTTCTTT

d_gene: -
v_gene: TRBV10-3
len: 19
j_gene: TRBJ1-3
abundance: -
CDR3aa: CAISDFLSRIEQIGNTIYF
CDR3nt: TGTGCCATCAGTGATTTTTTGTCGCGGATAGAACAGATCGGAAACACCATATATTTT

d_gene: -
v_gene: TRBV3-1
len: 15
j_gene: TRBJ2-5
abundance: -
CDR3aa: CASSQAKLPQETQYF
CDR3nt: TGTGCCAGCAGCCAAGCAAAACTACCGCAGGAGACCCAGTACTTC

d_gene: TRBD1
v_gene: TRBV7-7
len: 13
j_gene: TRBJ1-1
abundance: many
CDR3aa: CASSVNQQGEAFF
CDR3nt: TGTGCTAGCAGCGTGAATCAACAGGGGGAAGCTTTCTTT

d_gene: -
v_gene: TRBV6-1
len: 13
j_gene: TRBJ2-7
abundance: few
CDR3aa: CASSPLGPYEQYF
CDR3nt: TGTGCCAGCAGCCCCCTGGGACCCTACGAGCAGTACTTC

d_gene: TRBD1
v_gene: TRBV5-1
len: 15
j_gene: TRBJ1-6
abundance: -
CDR3aa: CASSFGQGGSSPLHF
CDR3nt: TGCGCCAGCAGCTTTGGACAGGGTGGTTCTTCACCCCTCCACTTT

d_gene: -
v_gene: TRBV20-1
len: 13
j_gene: TRBJ1-1
abundance: -
CDR3aa: CSAHGAGNSEAFF
CDR3nt: TGCAGTGCGCATGGGGCGGGTAACTCTGAAGCTTTCTTT

d_gene: -
v_gene: TRBV29-1
len: 12
j_gene: TRBJ1-3
abundance: many
CDR3aa: CSVVSGSNTIYF
CDR3nt: TGCAGCGTTGTTTCCGGGTCTAACACCATATATTTT

d_gene: -
v_gene: TRBV3-1
len: 12
j_gene: TRBJ1-6
abundance: few
CDR3aa: CASSPPFSPLHF
CDR3nt: TGTGCCAGCAGCCCCCCTTTTTCACCCCTCCACTTT

d_gene: -
v_gene: TRBV9
len: 15
j_gene: TRBJ2-1
abundance: -
CDR3aa: CASRTEGRKSDEQFF
CDR3nt: TGTGCCAGCAGGACGGAGGGACGGAAGTCGGACGAGCAGTTCTTC

d_gene: -
v_gene: TRBV6-2/TRBV6-3
len: 13
j_gene: TRBJ2-1
abundance: -
CDR3aa: CASSYPSRYEQFF
CDR3nt: TGTGCCAGCAGTTACCCCTCGAGGTATGAGCAGTTCTTC

d_gene: -
v_gene: TRBV10-2
len: 14
j_gene: TRBJ2-5
abundance: -
CDR3aa: CASSPWRDQETQYF
CDR3nt: TGCGCCAGCAGTCCTTGGCGGGACCAAGAGACCCAGTACTTC

d_gene: -
v_gene: TRBV20-1
len: 11
j_gene: TRBJ2-1
abundance: -
CDR3aa: CSARTDNEQFF
CDR3nt: TGCAGTGCCCGGACAGACAATGAGCAGTTCTTC

d_gene: -
v_gene: TRBV5-1
len: 15
j_gene: TRBJ1-2
abundance: few
CDR3aa: CASSLGGHSGDGYTF
CDR3nt: TGCGCCAGCAGCTTGGGTGGTCATTCTGGAGATGGCTACACCTTC

d_gene: -
v_gene: TRBV5-1
len: 15
j_gene: TRBJ2-7
abundance: many
CDR3aa: CASKGGHNTYESQYF
CDR3nt: TGCGCCAGCAAGGGGGGACACAACACCTACGAGTCGCAGTACTTC

d_gene: TRBD1
v_gene: TRBV5-1
len: 16
j_gene: TRBJ1-1
abundance: few
CDR3aa: CASSWGQGRMSTEAFF
CDR3nt: TGCGCCAGCAGCTGGGGACAGGGTAGGATGAGCACTGAAGCTTTCTTT

d_gene: -
v_gene: TRBV5-1
len: 15
j_gene: TRBJ1-1
abundance: many
CDR3aa: CASSRQDHMNTEAFF
CDR3nt: TGCGCCAGCAGCAGACAGGATCACATGAACACTGAAGCTTTCTTT

d_gene: -
v_gene: TRBV21-1
len: 16
j_gene: TRBJ2-3
abundance: few
CDR3aa: CASSSPSGPSTDTQYF
CDR3nt: TGTGCCAGCAGTTCCCCCAGTGGACCTAGCACAGATACGCAGTATTTT

d_gene: TRBD2
v_gene: TRBV6-5
len: 17
j_gene: TRBJ2-7
abundance: few
CDR3aa: CASSYSGGGSGSYEQYF
CDR3nt: TGTGCCAGCAGTTACTCAGGGGGCGGTAGCGGGAGCTACGAGCAGTACTTC

d_gene: -
v_gene: TRBV7-2
len: 15
j_gene: TRBJ2-7
abundance: few
CDR3aa: CASSSSPGTAAEQYF
CDR3nt: TGTGCCAGCAGCTCCAGCCCCGGGACGGCGGCCGAGCAGTACTTC

d_gene: -
v_gene: TRBV20-1
len: 12
j_gene: TRBJ1-6
abundance: few
CDR3aa: CSARDSDSPLHF
CDR3nt: TGCAGTGCTAGAGACAGTGATTCACCCCTCCACTTT

d_gene: -
v_gene: TRBV12-3/TRBV12-4
len: 13
j_gene: TRBJ2-2
abundance: few
CDR3aa: CASRPRGTGELFF
CDR3nt: TGTGCCAGCAGGCCTAGAGGCACCGGGGAGCTGTTTTTT

d_gene: TRBD2
v_gene: TRBV20-1
len: 16
j_gene: TRBJ2-1
abundance: few
CDR3aa: CSARAISGRIGNEQFF
CDR3nt: TGCAGTGCTAGAGCCATTAGCGGGAGAATTGGGAATGAGCAGTTCTTC

d_gene: TRBD1
v_gene: TRBV20-1
len: 16
j_gene: TRBJ1-5
abundance: -
CDR3aa: CSAREGTGHSNQPQHF
CDR3nt: TGCAGCGCTAGAGAAGGGACAGGCCATAGCAATCAGCCCCAGCATTTT

d_gene: -
v_gene: TRBV20-1
len: 14
j_gene: TRBJ2-1
abundance: -
CDR3aa: CSARHSERSSEQFF
CDR3nt: TGCAGTGCTAGACATAGCGAGCGGTCCAGCGAGCAGTTCTTC

d_gene: TRBD2
v_gene: TRBV9
len: 15
j_gene: TRBJ2-7
abundance: -
CDR3aa: CASSVDGTSFYEQYF
CDR3nt: TGTGCCAGCAGCGTAGATGGGACTAGCTTCTACGAGCAGTACTTC

d_gene: -
v_gene: TRBV5-4
len: 12
j_gene: TRBJ2-1
abundance: few
CDR3aa: CASGDYTDEQFF
CDR3nt: TGTGCCAGCGGAGATTATACAGATGAGCAGTTCTTC

d_gene: TRBD2
v_gene: TRBV6-1
len: 15
j_gene: TRBJ2-1
abundance: -
CDR3aa: CASRLVAGGGYEQFF
CDR3nt: TGTGCCAGCAGACTTGTAGCGGGAGGAGGCTATGAGCAGTTCTTC

d_gene: TRBD2
v_gene: TRBV29-1
len: 12
j_gene: TRBJ2-1
abundance: -
CDR3aa: CSVSSGRSEQFF
CDR3nt: TGCAGCGTCTCTAGCGGGAGGTCTGAGCAGTTCTTC

d_gene: -
v_gene: TRBV24-1
len: 13
j_gene: TRBJ2-1
abundance: -
CDR3aa: CATSQGGRDEQFF
CDR3nt: TGTGCCACCTCCCAAGGGGGTAGGGATGAGCAGTTCTTC

d_gene: -
v_gene: TRBV7-9
len: 14
j_gene: TRBJ2-7
abundance: few
CDR3aa: CASSLSGSTAEQYF
CDR3nt: TGTGCCAGCAGCTTATCTGGCTCCACCGCCGAGCAGTACTTC

d_gene: -
v_gene: TRBV12-3/TRBV12-4
len: 14
j_gene: TRBJ2-1
abundance: -
CDR3aa: CASSFRGFTNEQFF
CDR3nt: TGTGCCAGCAGTTTTAGGGGGTTTACAAATGAGCAGTTCTTC

d_gene: -
v_gene: TRBV24-1
len: 12
j_gene: TRBJ2-7
abundance: few
CDR3aa: CAPSGQIHEQYF
CDR3nt: TGTGCCCCCTCCGGACAGATCCACGAGCAGTACTTC

d_gene: TRBD1
v_gene: TRBV7-9
len: 14
j_gene: TRBJ2-7
abundance: few
CDR3aa: CASSKPGQVYEQYF
CDR3nt: TGTGCCAGCAGCAAACCGGGACAGGTCTACGAGCAGTACTTC

d_gene: -
v_gene: TRBV25-1
len: 16
j_gene: TRBJ2-5
abundance: few
CDR3aa: CASSAVTMGPQETQYF
CDR3nt: TGTGCCAGCAGCGCAGTGACTATGGGCCCCCAAGAGACCCAGTACTTC

d_gene: TRBD2
v_gene: TRBV12-3/TRBV12-4
len: 14
j_gene: TRBJ2-1
abundance: -
CDR3aa: CASSSAGGPNEQFF
CDR3nt: TGTGCCAGCAGTTCAGCGGGAGGGCCAAATGAGCAGTTCTTC

d_gene: -
v_gene: TRBV5-1
len: 13
j_gene: TRBJ2-7
abundance: -
CDR3aa: CASSLATRGEQYF
CDR3nt: TGCGCCAGCAGCTTGGCGACCAGGGGCGAGCAGTACTTC

d_gene: -
v_gene: TRBV5-1
len: 15
j_gene: TRBJ2-1
abundance: few
CDR3aa: CASTLGQGTYNEQFF
CDR3nt: TGCGCCAGCACTCTAGGGCAGGGGACTTACAATGAGCAGTTCTTC

d_gene: -
v_gene: TRBV20-1
len: 14
j_gene: TRBJ1-5
abundance: few
CDR3aa: CSALESGAGRPQHF
CDR3nt: TGCAGTGCCTTAGAGTCAGGTGCAGGGCGGCCCCAGCATTTT

d_gene: TRBD2
v_gene: TRBV2
len: 17
j_gene: TRBJ2-5
abundance: few
CDR3aa: CASSAGLAGMYQETQYF
CDR3nt: TGTGCCAGCAGCGCGGGACTAGCGGGAATGTACCAAGAGACCCAGTACTTC

d_gene: -
v_gene: TRBV5-1
len: 15
j_gene: TRBJ2-1
abundance: -
CDR3aa: CASSLKVSSYNEQFF
CDR3nt: TGCGCCAGCAGCTTGAAGGTGAGCTCCTACAATGAGCAGTTCTTC

d_gene: -
v_gene: TRBV6-2/TRBV6-3
len: 13
j_gene: TRBJ2-7
abundance: -
CDR3aa: CATRAAGEDEQYF
CDR3nt: TGTGCCACCAGGGCGGCAGGGGAAGACGAGCAGTACTTC

d_gene: TRBD2
v_gene: TRBV29-1
len: 13
j_gene: TRBJ2-7
abundance: few
CDR3aa: CSVVVAGAYEQYF
CDR3nt: TGCAGCGTTGTTGTAGCGGGAGCCTACGAGCAGTACTTC

d_gene: TRBD1
v_gene: TRBV3-1
len: 16
j_gene: TRBJ1-2
abundance: -
CDR3aa: CASSPRGGRPGNGYTF
CDR3nt: TGTGCCAGCAGCCCCAGGGGGGGGCGGCCCGGCAATGGCTACACCTTC

d_gene: -
v_gene: TRBV11-2
len: 13
j_gene: TRBJ2-7
abundance: -
CDR3aa: CASSFASWNEQYF
CDR3nt: TGTGCCAGCAGCTTCGCTAGTTGGAACGAGCAGTACTTC